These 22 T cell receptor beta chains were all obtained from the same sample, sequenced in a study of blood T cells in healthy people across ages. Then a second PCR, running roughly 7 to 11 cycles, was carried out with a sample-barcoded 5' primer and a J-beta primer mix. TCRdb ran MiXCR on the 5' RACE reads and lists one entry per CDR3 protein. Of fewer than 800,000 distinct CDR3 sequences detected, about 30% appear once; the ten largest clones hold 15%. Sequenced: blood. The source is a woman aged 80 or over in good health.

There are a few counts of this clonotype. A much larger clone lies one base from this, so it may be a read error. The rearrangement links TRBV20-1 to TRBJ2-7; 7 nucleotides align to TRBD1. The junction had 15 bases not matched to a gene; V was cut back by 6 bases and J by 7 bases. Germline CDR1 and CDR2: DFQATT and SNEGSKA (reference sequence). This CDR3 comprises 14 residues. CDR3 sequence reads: CSAETGALYNEQYF. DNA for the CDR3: TGCAGTGCCGAAACAGGGGCCCTATACAATGAGCAGTACTTC.

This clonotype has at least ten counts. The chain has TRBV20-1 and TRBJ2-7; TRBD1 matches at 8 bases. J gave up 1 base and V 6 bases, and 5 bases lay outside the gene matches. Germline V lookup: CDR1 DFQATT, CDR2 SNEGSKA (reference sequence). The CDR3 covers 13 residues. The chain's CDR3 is CSARTGRSYEQYF. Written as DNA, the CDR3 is TGCAGTGCCCGGACAGGGAGGTCCTACGAGCAGTACTTC.

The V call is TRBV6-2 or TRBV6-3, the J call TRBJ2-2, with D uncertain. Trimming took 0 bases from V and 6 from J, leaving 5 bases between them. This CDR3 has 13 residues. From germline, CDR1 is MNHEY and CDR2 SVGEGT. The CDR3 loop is CASSYSLAGELFF. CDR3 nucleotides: TGTGCCAGCAGTTACTCTTTAGCCGGGGAGCTGTTTTTT.

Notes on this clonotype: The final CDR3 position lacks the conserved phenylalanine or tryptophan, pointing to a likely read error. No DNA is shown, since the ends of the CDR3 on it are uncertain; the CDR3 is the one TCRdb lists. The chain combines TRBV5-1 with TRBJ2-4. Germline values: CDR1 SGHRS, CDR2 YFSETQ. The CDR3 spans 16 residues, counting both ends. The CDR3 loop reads CASSLEQSLAKNIQHN.

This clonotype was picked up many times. CDR3 region: CASSLSRSLRDTQYF. Written as DNA, the CDR3 is TGTGCCAGCAGCTTAAGTCGTAGTCTCAGGGATACGCAGTATTTT. This chain uses TRBV7-2 with TRBJ2-3; D is uncertain. The CDR3 extends over 15 amino acids. Trimming pared 2 bases from V and 6 bases from J, leaving 15 bases between. Per germline, CDR1 SGHTA and CDR2 FQGNSA.

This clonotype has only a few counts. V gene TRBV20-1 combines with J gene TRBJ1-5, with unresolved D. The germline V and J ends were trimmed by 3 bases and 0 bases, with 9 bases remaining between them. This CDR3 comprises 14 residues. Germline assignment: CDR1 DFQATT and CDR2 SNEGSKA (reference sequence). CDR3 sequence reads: CSARPAYSNQPQHF. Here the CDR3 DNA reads TGCAGTGCTAGGCCGGCTTATAGCAATCAGCCCCAGCATTTT.

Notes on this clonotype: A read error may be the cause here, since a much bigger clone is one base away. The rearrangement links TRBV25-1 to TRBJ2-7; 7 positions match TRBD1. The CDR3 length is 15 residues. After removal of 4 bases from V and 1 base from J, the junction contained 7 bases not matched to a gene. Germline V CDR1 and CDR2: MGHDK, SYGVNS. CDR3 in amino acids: CASSACRGSSYEQYF. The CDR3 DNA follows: TGTGCCAGCAGTGCCTGCAGGGGGTCTTCCTACGAGCAGTACTTC.

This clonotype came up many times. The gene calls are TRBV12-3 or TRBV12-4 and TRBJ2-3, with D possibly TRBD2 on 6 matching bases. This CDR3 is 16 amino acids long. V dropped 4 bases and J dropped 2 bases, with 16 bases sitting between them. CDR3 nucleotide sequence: TGTGCCAGCAGTTCCTTACGGGGGTCCTACACAGATACGCAGTATTTT. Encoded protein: CASSSLRGSYTDTQYF.

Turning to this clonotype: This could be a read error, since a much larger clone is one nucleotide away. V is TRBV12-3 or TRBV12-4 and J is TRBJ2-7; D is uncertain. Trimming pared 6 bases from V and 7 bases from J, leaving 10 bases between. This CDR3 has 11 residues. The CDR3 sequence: CASSLSDEQYF. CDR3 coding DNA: TGTGCCAGCAGCCTCAGCGATGAGCAGTACTTC.

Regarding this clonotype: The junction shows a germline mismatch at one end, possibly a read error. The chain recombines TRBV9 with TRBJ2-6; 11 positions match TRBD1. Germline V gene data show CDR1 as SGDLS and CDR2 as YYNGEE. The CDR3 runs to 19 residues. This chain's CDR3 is CASSVLGQGARSGANVRTF. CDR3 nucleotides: TGTGCCAGCAGCGTGCTAGGACAGGGGGCGCGTAGTGGGGCCAACGTCCGGACTTTC.

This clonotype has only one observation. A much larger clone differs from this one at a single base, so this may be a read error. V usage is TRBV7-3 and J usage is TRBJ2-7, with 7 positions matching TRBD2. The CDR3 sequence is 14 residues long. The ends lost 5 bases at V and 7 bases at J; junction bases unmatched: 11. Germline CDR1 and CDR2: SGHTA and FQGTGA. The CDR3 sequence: CASSAGLHGYEQYF. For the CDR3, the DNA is TGTGCCAGCAGCGCGGGACTACATGGCTATGAGCAGTACTTC.

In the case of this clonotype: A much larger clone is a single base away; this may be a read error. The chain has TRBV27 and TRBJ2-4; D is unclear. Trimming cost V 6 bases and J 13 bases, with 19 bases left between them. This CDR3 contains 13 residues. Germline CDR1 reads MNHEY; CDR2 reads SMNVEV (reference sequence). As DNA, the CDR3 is TGTGCCAGCAGGACGAATATGGCCAATGAGCAGTACTTC. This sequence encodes CASRTNMANEQYF.

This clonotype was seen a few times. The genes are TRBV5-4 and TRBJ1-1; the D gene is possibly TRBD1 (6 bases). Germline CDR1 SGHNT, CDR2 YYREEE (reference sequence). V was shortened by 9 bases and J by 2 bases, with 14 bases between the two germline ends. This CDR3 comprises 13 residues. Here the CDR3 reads CATRQGLNTEAFF. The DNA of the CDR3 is TGTGCCACCAGGCAGGGGCTAAACACTGAAGCTTTCTTT.

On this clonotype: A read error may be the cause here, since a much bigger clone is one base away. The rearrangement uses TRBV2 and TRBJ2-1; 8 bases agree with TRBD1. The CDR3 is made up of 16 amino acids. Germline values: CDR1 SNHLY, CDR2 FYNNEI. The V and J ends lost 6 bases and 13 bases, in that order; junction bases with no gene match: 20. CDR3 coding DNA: TGTGCCAGCAGGAATGGGGACACCGGACAGGGAGAGACCCAGTTCTTC. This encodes CASRNGDTGQGETQFF.

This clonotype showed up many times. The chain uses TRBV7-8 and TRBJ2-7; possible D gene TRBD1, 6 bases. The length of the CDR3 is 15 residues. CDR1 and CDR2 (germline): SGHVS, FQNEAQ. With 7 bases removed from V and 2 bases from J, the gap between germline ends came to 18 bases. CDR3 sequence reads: CASILSTGFPYEQYF. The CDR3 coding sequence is TGTGCCAGCATCCTATCTACAGGGTTTCCCTACGAGCAGTACTTC.

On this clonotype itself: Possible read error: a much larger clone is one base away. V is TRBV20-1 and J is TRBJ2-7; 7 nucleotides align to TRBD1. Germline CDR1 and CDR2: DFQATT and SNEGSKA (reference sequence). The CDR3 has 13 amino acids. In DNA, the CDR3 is TGCAGTGCCTTGGGGACAGTCTCCTGCGAGCAGTACTTC. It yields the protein CSALGTVSCEQYF.

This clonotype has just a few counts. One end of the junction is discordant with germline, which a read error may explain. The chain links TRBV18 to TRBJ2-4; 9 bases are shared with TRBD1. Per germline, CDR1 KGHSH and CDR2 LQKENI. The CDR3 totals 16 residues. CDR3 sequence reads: CASSPTGGGSKTIQYF. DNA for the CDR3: TGTGCCAGCTCACCGACAGGGGGTGGGTCTAAAACCATTCAGTACTTC.

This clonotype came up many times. The CDR3 sequence is CASSSGGEGGTDTQYF. The CDR3 DNA follows: TGCGCCAGCAGCTCCGGAGGGGAAGGGGGCACAGATACGCAGTATTTT. The V and J genes are TRBV5-1 and TRBJ2-3, with D possibly matching TRBD2 (6 bases). The CDR3 runs 16 residues. The germline V gene encodes CDR1 SGHRS and CDR2 YFSETQ. Trimming removed 3 bases at V and 1 base at J, with 15 bases between.

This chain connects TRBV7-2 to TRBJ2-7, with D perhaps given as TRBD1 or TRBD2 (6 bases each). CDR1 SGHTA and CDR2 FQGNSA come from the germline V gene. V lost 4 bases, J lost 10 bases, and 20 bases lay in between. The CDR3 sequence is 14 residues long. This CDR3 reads CASSYTGATTAQYF. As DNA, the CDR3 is TGTGCCAGCAGCTACACGGGGGCTACTACGGCCCAGTACTTC.

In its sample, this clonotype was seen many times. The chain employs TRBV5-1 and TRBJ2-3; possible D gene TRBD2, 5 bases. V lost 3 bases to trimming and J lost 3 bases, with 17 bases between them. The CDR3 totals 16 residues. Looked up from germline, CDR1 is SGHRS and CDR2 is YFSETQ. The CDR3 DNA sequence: TGCGCCAGCAGCTCCGTGACGGGGTCGCGAACAGATACGCAGTATTTT. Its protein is CASSSVTGSRTDTQYF.

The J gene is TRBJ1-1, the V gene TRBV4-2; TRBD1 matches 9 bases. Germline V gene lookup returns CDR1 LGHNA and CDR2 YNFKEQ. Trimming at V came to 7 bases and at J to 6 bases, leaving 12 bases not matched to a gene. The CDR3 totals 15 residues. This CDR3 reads CASTTYRGQRSEAFF. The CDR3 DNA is TGTGCCAGCACCACTTACAGGGGGCAGAGGTCTGAAGCTTTCTTT.

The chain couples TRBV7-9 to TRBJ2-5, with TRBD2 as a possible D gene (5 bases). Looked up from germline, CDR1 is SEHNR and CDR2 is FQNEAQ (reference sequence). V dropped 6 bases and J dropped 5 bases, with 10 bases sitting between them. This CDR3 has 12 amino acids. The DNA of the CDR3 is TGTGCCAGCAGTATAGAGCGGGAGACCCAGTACTTC. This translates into CASSIERETQYF.